A selection of T cell receptor beta chains follows, all from one sample in a study of shared clonotypes between healthy human individuals. The table came from immunoSEQ multiplex PCR; TCRdb's copy has only in-frame clones and leaves some out. The sample holds about 2.4 million clones, approximately 93% seen once. The sequenced sample was naive CD4+ T cells from PBMCs. The receptors derive from a man between 18 and 29 years old in good health. Some clones in this sample may be carry-over from other donors' samples. The CDR3 runs from the conserved cysteine through the conserved F or W. D genes are given only for firm matches. Rows give clone size only sometimes, using once, few, many, or a class for an expanded clone.

>TRBD2|TRBJ2-1|NA|TRBV7-2
TGTGCCAGCACCTACCTACGGATACCGGGACTAGGAGTCTTC
CASTYLRIPGLGVF
>NA|TRBJ1-2|NA|TRBV6-5
TGTGCCAGCAGGCAGGGCTCCAGGTTGAATGGCTACACCTTC
CASRQGSRLNGYTF
>TRBD2|TRBJ2-1|NA|TRBV18
TGTGCCAGCTCTCCCGCTCGGGGACTAGCGGGAAATGAGCAGTTCTTC
CASSPARGLAGNEQFF
>NA|TRBJ2-3|once|TRBV25-1
TGTGCCAGCAGGGGGGTGGGTCACACAGATACGCAGTATTTT
CASRGVGHTDTQYF
>TRBD1|TRBJ2-1|NA|TRBV9
TGTGCCAGCAGCGGACGGACAGGGGCCTACAATGAGCAGTTCTTC
CASSGRTGAYNEQFF
>NA|TRBJ2-7|NA|TRBV30
TGTGCCTGGAGTTCCTTTGTCTACGAGCAGTACTTC
CAWSSFVYEQYF
>NA|TRBJ1-2|NA|TRBV7-8
TGTGCCAGCAGCCCTGCAGGGACGTATGGCTACACCTTC
CASSPAGTYGYTF
>NA|TRBJ1-4|once|TRBV25-1
TGTGCCAGCAGTGAACAGACGGGGATTGCTGAAAAACTGTTTTTT
CASSEQTGIAEKLFF
>NA|TRBJ2-7|NA|TRBV5-1
TGCGCCAGCAGCTTGGGCCTGATCTACGAGCAGTACTTC
CASSLGLIYEQYF
>NA|TRBJ2-1|NA|TRBV7-9
TGTGCCAGCAGCTTCAGTGGGGAATACAATGAGCAGTTCTTC
CASSFSGEYNEQFF
>TRBD1|TRBJ2-7|NA|TRBV7-3
TGTGCCAGCAGGGTGGACAGGCAACTGACCTACGAGCAGTACTTC
CASRVDRQLTYEQYF
>NA|TRBJ2-2|NA|TRBV28
TGTGCCAGCAGTTTTGGGACCGGGGAGCTGTTTTTT
CASSFGTGELFF
>TRBD2|TRBJ2-5|NA|TRBV6-6
TGTGCCAGCAGGAAACTAGCGTCAGGAGTGGAGACCCAGTACTTC
CASRKLASGVETQYF
>NA|TRBJ1-2|NA|TRBV28
TGTGCCAGCAGTATCCAGGGGCTTGGCTACACCTTC
CASSIQGLGYTF
>NA|TRBJ2-7|NA|TRBV5-4
TGTGCCAGCAGCTTGGGGAGGCCGGGGGAGCAGTACTTC
CASSLGRPGEQYF
>TRBD1|TRBJ2-3|NA|TRBV12-5
TGTGCTAGTGCCCAGGGGGACACTAGCACAGATACGCAGTATTTT
CASAQGDTSTDTQYF
>TRBD2|TRBJ2-1|NA|TRBV5-1
TGCGCCAGCAGCTTGGAGATGGCTAGCGGGAGGGTCAATGAGCAGTTCTTC
CASSLEMASGRVNEQFF
>NA|TRBJ2-7|NA|TRBV2
TGTGCCAGCAGTGCCGGACTGATCCAGTACGAGCAGTACTTC
CASSAGLIQYEQYF
>NA|TRBJ1-5|once|TRBV2
TGTGCCAGCAGTGGCCAAGAGAATCAGCCCCAGCATTTT
CASSGQENQPQHF
>NA|TRBJ2-7|once|TRBV7-9
TGTGCCAGCAGCCCAGACGGCCGGGGGCGGGAGAGCCACGAGCAGTACTTC
CASSPDGRGRESHEQYF
>TRBD1|TRBJ1-3|NA|TRBV7-2
TGTGCCAGCAGCAATACAGGGGGGAGAAACACCATATATTTT
CASSNTGGRNTIYF
>TRBD1|TRBJ2-5|NA|TRBV28
TGTGCCAGCAGTCCCGACAGGGGGCGGGAGACCCAGTACTTC
CASSPDRGRETQYF
>TRBD1|TRBJ2-7|NA|TRBV7-9
TGTGCCAGCAGCGAACAAGGACAGGCCGCCTACGAGCAGTACTTC
CASSEQGQAAYEQYF
>NA|TRBJ1-5|few|TRBV5-1
TGCGCCAGCAGCCCCGCAGGCCTTAGCAATCAGCCCCAGCATTTT
CASSPAGLSNQPQHF
>NA|TRBJ1-2|NA|TRBV30
TGTGCCTGGAGCGAGGGACCTGGCTACACCTTC
CAWSEGPGYTF
>TRBD1|TRBJ1-2|NA|TRBV5-1
TGCGCCAGCAGCGCTGGAACCTACTTAACAGGGGATGGCTACACCTTC
CASSAGTYLTGDGYTF
>NA|TRBJ2-1|NA|TRBV28
TGTGCCAGCAGCCTCCGGGGTAGCGGCTCCTACAATGAGCAGTTCTTC
CASSLRGSGSYNEQFF
>NA|TRBJ2-7|NA|TRBV30
TGTGCCTGGGGGGTGGGGCAGGCTCAGTACTTC
CAWGVGQAQYF
>TRBD2|TRBJ2-2|NA|TRBV11-1
TGTGCCAGCAGCTTTAGGACTAGCGGGAGATCGGGTACCGGGGAGCTGTTTTTT
CASSFRTSGRSGTGELFF
>TRBD1|TRBJ2-2|NA|TRBV28
TGCGGGACAGGGCAGTCCGGGGAGCTGTTTTTT
CGTGQSGELFF
>TRBD1|TRBJ2-7|NA|TRBV6-1
TGTGCCAGCAGTGGCCGGACAGGAAGGGATGACGAGCAGTACTTC
CASSGRTGRDDEQYF
>NA|TRBJ1-5|once|TRBV1
TGCACCAGCAGCCCTCGGACGGGGGGTCGTCAGCCCCAGCATTTT
CTSSPRTGGRQPQHF
>TRBD1|TRBJ2-2|NA|TRBV11-2
TGTGCCAGCAGCTACCCGGGACAGGGGATAGCCGGGGAGCTGTTTTTT
CASSYPGQGIAGELFF
>NA|TRBJ2-1|NA|TRBV11-2
TGTGCCAGCAGCCAGGGGATCCGGGACTTACGCAATGAGCAGTTCTTC
CASSQGIRDLRNEQFF
>NA|TRBJ2-7|NA|TRBV21-1
TGTGCCAGCAGCAAAGCGGGGGATGGGGACACTTATCTTTGGTACTTC
CASSKAGDGDTYLWYF
>TRBD2|TRBJ2-1|once|TRBV5-1
TGCGCCAGCAGCCCTAGCGGGAGAGGCTACAATGAGCAGTTCTTC
CASSPSGRGYNEQFF
>NA|TRBJ1-2|NA|TRBV28
TGTGCCAGCAGCTCCTCAAGGGCGCGAGGCTACACCTTC
CASSSSRARGYTF
>TRBD2|TRBJ2-7|NA|TRBV18
TGTGCCAGCTCACCGGGAGGGTACTTACAGCAGTACTTC
CASSPGGYLQQYF
>TRBD2|TRBJ2-7|NA|TRBV7-3
TGTGCCAGCAGCTTGCTAGCGGGAACCCACGAGCAGTACTTC
CASSLLAGTHEQYF
>NA|TRBJ1-2|NA|TRBV20-1
TGCAGTGCGGACTCATATGGCTACACCTTC
CSADSYGYTF
>NA|TRBJ2-7|NA|TRBV6-1
TGTGCCAGCAGCTATTGGGCCACCTACGAGCAGTACTTC
CASSYWATYEQYF
>NA|TRBJ2-7|NA|TRBV18
TGTGCCAGCTCACCACCTTACAGGGTGGCCGAGCAGTACTTC
CASSPPYRVAEQYF
>NA|TRBJ2-7|NA|TRBV6-5
TGTGCCAGCAGTTACTCGACGATTCTCCCCTACGAGCAGTACTTC
CASSYSTILPYEQYF
>NA|TRBJ1-1|NA|TRBV18
TGTGCCAGCTCACCACGGGGGGGGATGAACACTGAAGCTTTCTTT
CASSPRGGMNTEAFF
>NA|TRBJ1-1|NA|TRBV2
TGTGCCAGCAGTGCTAAGATGTTGTGGGGTACGAACACTGAAGCTTTCTTT
CASSAKMLWGTNTEAFF
>TRBD1|TRBJ1-1|few|TRBV18
TGTGCCAGCTCCCAGTACAGGGGGGATGAAAGAGCTTTCTTT
CASSQYRGDERAFF
>TRBD2|TRBJ2-1|NA|TRBV5-1
TGCGCCAGCAGCTTGATCCCATCTAGCGGGAGTCGCAATGAGCAGTTCTTC
CASSLIPSSGSRNEQFF
>NA|TRBJ2-1|NA|TRBV5-1
TGCGCCAGCAGCCCCCACCAGCTTAGCGGTGAGCAGTTCTTC
CASSPHQLSGEQFF
>NA|TRBJ1-4|once|TRBV4-3
TGCGCCAGCAGCCAAGACTTCCGGGGTTATAATGAAAAACTGTTTTTT
CASSQDFRGYNEKLFF